A selection of T cell receptor beta chains follows, all from one sample in a study of T cell changes during pregnancy in multiple sclerosis. The table came from immunoSEQ multiplex PCR; TCRdb's copy has only in-frame clones and leaves some out. Among tens of thousands of clones listed, 90% were seen once. The specimen comprised peripheral blood, sampled in the second trimester of pregnancy. The receptors originated from a female donor in good health, enrolled as a control in a pregnancy study. The CDR3 runs from the conserved cysteine through the conserved F or W. Each record gives: clone size, D gene, V gene, J gene, CDR3 protein, CDR3 DNA. D genes are given only for firm matches. Size values are once, few and many counts, or a class for expanded clones, and some rows have none.

.	.	TRBV28	TRBJ2-7	CASSLTGTYAYEQYF	TGTGCCAGCAGCCTCACCGGGACATATGCCTACGAGCAGTACTTC
.	.	TRBV30	TRBJ1-2	CAWSLALLEGYTF	TGTGCCTGGAGTTTGGCTCTACTGGAGGGCTACACCTTC
.	.	TRBV18	TRBJ2-1	CASSPRVGKGNEQFF	TGTGCCAGCTCACCCAGGGTTGGGAAGGGCAATGAGCAGTTCTTC
.	TRBD1	TRBV6-5	TRBJ2-7	CASSLRDRSYEQYF	TGTGCCAGCAGTCTCCGGGACAGGTCCTACGAGCAGTACTTC
.	TRBD1	TRBV6-6	TRBJ1-6	CASKRTGIDSPLHF	TGTGCCAGCAAGCGGACAGGGATCGATTCACCCCTCCACTTT
.	.	TRBV29-1	TRBJ2-7	CSVEEGLTRSYEQYF	TGCAGCGTCGAAGAGGGCCTCACCCGCTCCTACGAGCAGTACTTC
.	TRBD1	TRBV2	TRBJ1-5	CASSPDRGLRNQPQHF	TGTGCCAGCAGTCCGGACAGGGGACTACGGAATCAGCCCCAGCATTTT
.	TRBD1	TRBV18	TRBJ1-2	CASSQSTGGGGYGYTF	TGTGCCAGCTCCCAAAGCACAGGGGGCGGTGGCTATGGCTACACCTTC
.	TRBD2	TRBV6-6	TRBJ2-2	CASSGLGHDTGELFF	TGTGCCAGCAGTGGACTAGGCCACGACACCGGGGAGCTGTTTTTT
.	TRBD2	TRBV30	TRBJ2-2	CAWSVLAGGTGELFF	TGTGCCTGGAGTGTATTAGCGGGAGGGACCGGGGAGCTGTTTTTT
.	.	TRBV6-1	TRBJ2-3	CASSADRNTDTQYF	TGTGCCAGCAGTGCAGACAGAAACACAGATACGCAGTATTTT
.	TRBD2	TRBV9	TRBJ2-1	CASSGGLAGVSEQFF	TGTGCCAGCAGCGGGGGACTAGCGGGAGTTAGTGAGCAGTTCTTC
.	.	TRBV19	TRBJ1-5	CASTRGFSNQPQHF	TGTGCCAGTACTAGGGGTTTTAGCAATCAGCCCCAGCATTTT
once	TRBD2	TRBV5-4	TRBJ2-2	CASSFALTSGGATGELFF	TGTGCCAGCAGCTTCGCCTTAACTAGCGGGGGGGCGACCGGGGAGCTGTTTTTT
.	.	TRBV9	TRBJ1-3	CASSVELPRGTSGNTIYF	TGTGCCAGCAGCGTAGAACTACCGCGGGGGACCTCTGGAAACACCATATATTTT
.	.	TRBV7-2	TRBJ2-3	CASSQTVTRTDTQYF	TGTGCCAGCAGCCAGACAGTCACAAGGACAGATACGCAGTATTTT
.	.	TRBV19	TRBJ1-2	CASSINSYYGYTF	TGTGCCAGTAGTATAAACAGCTACTATGGCTACACCTTC
once	.	TRBV7-9	TRBJ2-3	CASSPSGDTQYF	TGTGCCAGCAGCCCGTCAGGTGATACGCAGTATTTT
.	.	TRBV19	TRBJ1-1	CASSMPGGDTEAFF	TGTGCCAGTAGTATGCCGGGAGGGGACACTGAAGCTTTCTTT
.	.	TRBV19	TRBJ2-4	CASSLDRAKNIQYF	TGTGCCAGTAGTCTTGACAGAGCTAAAAACATTCAGTACTTC
few	.	TRBV5-1	TRBJ1-1	CASSLDRNTEAFF	TGCGCCAGCAGCTTGGACAGAAACACTGAAGCTTTCTTT
.	TRBD2	TRBV5-6	TRBJ2-5	CASSLATGLAGMETQYF	TGTGCCAGCAGCTTGGCCACGGGGCTAGCGGGGATGGAGACCCAGTACTTC
.	.	TRBV12-5	TRBJ1-5	CAPGLSNQPQHF	TGTGCTCCGGGGTTAAGCAATCAGCCCCAGCATTTT
.	.	TRBV27	TRBJ2-3	CASSAPSDTQYF	TGTGCCAGCAGTGCCCCGAGCGATACGCAGTATTTT
.	TRBD1	TRBV6-5	TRBJ2-5	CASSWDREETQYF	TGTGCCAGCAGTTGGGACAGGGAAGAGACCCAGTACTTC
.	TRBD2	TRBV7-2	TRBJ2-5	CASTFGGKETQYF	TGTGCCAGCACGTTCGGGGGGAAAGAGACCCAGTACTTC
.	TRBD2	TRBV5-1	TRBJ2-7	CASSSGGGGEQYF	TGCGCCAGCAGCTCCGGGGGGGGTGGAGAGCAGTACTTC
few	.	TRBV2	TRBJ1-2	CASRVGGPYGYTF	TGTGCCAGCAGGGTGGGGGGACCCTATGGCTACACCTTC
.	.	TRBV5-4	TRBJ1-1	CASSLERRVEAFF	TGTGCCAGCAGCTTGGAAAGGCGGGTTGAAGCTTTCTTT
.	.	TRBV9	TRBJ1-3	CASSALDGSSGNTIYF	TGTGCCAGCAGCGCCCTCGACGGGAGCTCTGGAAACACCATATATTTT
.	TRBD2	TRBV9	TRBJ2-7	CASSVAPGTSTDEQYF	TGTGCCAGCAGCGTAGCTCCCGGGACTAGCACCGACGAGCAGTACTTC
.	TRBD2	TRBV4-1	TRBJ2-1	CASLPGLAEVGGQGEQFF	TGCGCCAGCCTACCGGGACTAGCGGAGGTGGGTGGTCAGGGTGAGCAGTTCTTC
.	.	TRBV5-6	TRBJ2-1	CASSLWQGKYNEQFF	TGTGCCAGCAGCTTGTGGCAGGGAAAATACAATGAGCAGTTCTTC
.	.	TRBV6-4	TRBJ2-3	CASSVESHTDTQYF	TGTGCCAGCAGTGTCGAGAGCCACACAGATACGCAGTATTTT
.	.	TRBV5-1	TRBJ2-7	CASSLTSASYEQYF	TGCGCCAGCAGCCTAACAAGCGCCTCCTACGAGCAGTACTTC
.	TRBD2	TRBV5-1	TRBJ2-1	CASSSTSGRKNEQFF	TGCGCCAGCAGCAGTACTAGCGGGAGAAAAAATGAGCAGTTCTTC
.	.	TRBV11-2	TRBJ2-7	CASSLSRSYEQYF	TGTGCCAGCAGCTTATCTCGTTCCTACGAGCAGTACTTC
.	.	TRBV9	TRBJ1-1	CASSLRRDTEAFF	TGTGCCAGCAGCCTCCGACGGGACACTGAAGCTTTCTTT
.	.	TRBV7-2	TRBJ2-5	CASSLGSGGGETQYF	TGTGCCAGCAGCTTAGGGTCCGGGGGTGGAGAGACCCAGTACTTC